The TCR beta chain under discussion was sequenced for a study of monozygotic twins with inflammatory bowel disease. Making cDNA involved eight separate reactions per sample. Two nested PCRs, of 16 and 9 cycles, processed TCRalpha and TCRbeta cDNA. TCRdb reworked the 5' RACE reads into one entry per CDR3 protein, no DNA. The sample has about 380,000 distinct CDR3 sequences. This sequence was found in a human donor with ulcerative colitis or Crohn's disease, or a healthy co-twin of an affected twin (not recorded which). Sequencing was done on a sample of blood.

The CDR3 here is CASSFSPMVQPQSTQYF. The rearrangement joins TRBV5-6 to TRBJ2-5. The CDR3 spans 17 residues. The germline gives CDR1 SGHDT, CDR2 YYEEEE.